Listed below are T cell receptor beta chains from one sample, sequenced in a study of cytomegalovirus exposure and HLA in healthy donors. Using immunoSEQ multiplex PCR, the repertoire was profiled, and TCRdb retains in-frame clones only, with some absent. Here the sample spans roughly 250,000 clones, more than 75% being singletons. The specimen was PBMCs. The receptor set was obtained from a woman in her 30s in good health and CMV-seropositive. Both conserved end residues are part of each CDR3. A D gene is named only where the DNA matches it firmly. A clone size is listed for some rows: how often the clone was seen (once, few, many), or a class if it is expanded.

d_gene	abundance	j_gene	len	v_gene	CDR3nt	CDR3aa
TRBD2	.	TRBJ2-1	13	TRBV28	TGTGCCAGCGCGGGGGGGGCCCGAAATGAGCAGTTCTTC	CASAGGARNEQFF
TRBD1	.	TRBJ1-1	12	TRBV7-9	TGTGCCAGCCAAACAGGGGGCCCAGGAGCTTTCTTT	CASQTGGPGAFF
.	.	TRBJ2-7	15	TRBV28	TGTGCCAGCAGTTTAGGGTCCACAGGGCGGTACGAGCAGTACTTC	CASSLGSTGRYEQYF
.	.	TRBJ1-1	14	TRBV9	TGTGCCAGCAGCTCCAAAGGGAGCAGGACTGAAGCTTTCTTT	CASSSKGSRTEAFF
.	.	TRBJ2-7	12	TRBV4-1	TGCGCCAGCAGCCAGGGGCAGTTCGAGCAGTACTTC	CASSQGQFEQYF
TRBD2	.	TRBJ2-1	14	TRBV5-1	TGCGCCAGCAGCTTGGGTGGGACTATCAATGAGCAGTTCTTC	CASSLGGTINEQFF
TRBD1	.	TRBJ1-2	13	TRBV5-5	TGTGCCAGCAGCATACACGGGACAGGGGGCTACACCTTC	CASSIHGTGGYTF
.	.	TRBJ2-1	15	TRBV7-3	TGTGCCAGCAGCTTAACATCGGGAGCTGCTAATGAGCAGTTCTTC	CASSLTSGAANEQFF
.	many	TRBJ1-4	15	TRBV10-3	TGTGCCATCAGTATAGACAGAGGATCGAACGAAAAACTGTTTTTT	CAISIDRGSNEKLFF
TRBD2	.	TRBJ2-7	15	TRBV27	TGTGCCAGCAGTCTAACTAGCGGGAGGCCCTACGAGCAGTACTTC	CASSLTSGRPYEQYF
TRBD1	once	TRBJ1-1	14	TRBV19	TGTGCCAGTAGGCCCAGGGGGGTGAACACTGAAGCTTTCTTT	CASRPRGVNTEAFF
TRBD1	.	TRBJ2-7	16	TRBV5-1	TGCGCCAGCAGCTCAGGGGGACAGAGGAGCTCCTACGAGCAGTACTTC	CASSSGGQRSSYEQYF
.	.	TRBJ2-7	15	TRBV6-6	TGTGCCAGCACACTCGACCCTCAGACAGGCTACGAGCAGTACTTC	CASTLDPQTGYEQYF
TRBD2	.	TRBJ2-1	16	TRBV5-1	TGCGCCAGCATGTGGGGACTAGCGGGAGTGGGGAATGAGCAGTTCTTC	CASMWGLAGVGNEQFF
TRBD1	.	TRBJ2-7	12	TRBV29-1	TGCAGCGTTGGACAGGGATCCTACGAGCAGTACTTC	CSVGQGSYEQYF
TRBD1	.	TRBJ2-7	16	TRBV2	TGTGCCAGCAGTGAGTCTGTCCGGACAGGGGCGTACGAGCAGTACTTC	CASSESVRTGAYEQYF
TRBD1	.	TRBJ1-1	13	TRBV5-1	TGCGCCAGCAGTTTGGACAGGGGCACTGAAGCTTTCTTT	CASSLDRGTEAFF
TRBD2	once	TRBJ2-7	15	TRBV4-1	TGCGCCAGCAGCCAAGGGACTAGCGGCTTCTACGAGCAGTACTTC	CASSQGTSGFYEQYF
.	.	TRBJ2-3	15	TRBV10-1	TGCGCCAGCAGTGAGTTTGGGGGCGTAACAGATACGCAGTATTTT	CASSEFGGVTDTQYF
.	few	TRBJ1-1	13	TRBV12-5	TGTGCTAGTGCCATAACTCAGAACACTGAAGCTTTCTTT	CASAITQNTEAFF
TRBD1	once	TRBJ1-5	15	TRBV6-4	TGTGCCAGCAGTGACGTGGACAGGGACAATCAGCCCCAGCATTTT	CASSDVDRDNQPQHF
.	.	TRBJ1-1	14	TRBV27	TGTGCCAGCAGTTTAAACCGGGGGGGCACTGAAGCTTTCTTT	CASSLNRGGTEAFF
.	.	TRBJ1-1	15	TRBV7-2	TGTGCCAGCAGCACGAGACAGCTCTTGAACACTGAAGCTTTCTTT	CASSTRQLLNTEAFF
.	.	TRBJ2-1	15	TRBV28	TGTGCCAGCAACCTTATCCCCGGGGGGCAGAATGAGCAGTTCTTC	CASNLIPGGQNEQFF
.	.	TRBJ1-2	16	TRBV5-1	TGCGCCAGCAGCTTGTACCCAGGCGACGCTAACTATGGCTACACCTTC	CASSLYPGDANYGYTF
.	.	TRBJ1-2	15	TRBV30	TGTGCCTGGAGCCCAGCGGGGGCGGATCCCTATGGCTACACCTTC	CAWSPAGADPYGYTF
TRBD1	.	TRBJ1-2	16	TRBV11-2	TGTGCCAGCAGCTTAGCTGGGACAGCCCAGTTCTATGGCTACACCTTC	CASSLAGTAQFYGYTF
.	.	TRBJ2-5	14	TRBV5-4	TGTGCCAGCAGCTTGGCCAGGGGTCAAGAGACCCAGTACTTC	CASSLARGQETQYF
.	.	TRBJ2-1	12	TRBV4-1	TGCGCCAGCAGCCAAGGAGGAGGTGAGCAGTTCTTC	CASSQGGGEQFF
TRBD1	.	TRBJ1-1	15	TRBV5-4	TGTGCCAGCAGCGAAACCGGGACAGCGAACACTGAAGCTTTCTTT	CASSETGTANTEAFF
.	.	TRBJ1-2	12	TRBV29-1	TGCAGCGCCACCCCGGGAGCATATGGCTACACCTTC	CSATPGAYGYTF
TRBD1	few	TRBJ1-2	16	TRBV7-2	TGTGCCAGCAGCTCAACCGGGACAGGGCGATCCTATGGCTACACCTTC	CASSSTGTGRSYGYTF
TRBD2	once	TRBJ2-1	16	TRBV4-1	TGCGCCAGCAGCCAAGCGGCGGGGGGGTCCTACAATGAGCAGTTCTTC	CASSQAAGGSYNEQFF
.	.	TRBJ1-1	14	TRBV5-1	TGCGCCAGCAGCTTATACAGGAGCAACACTGAAGCTTTCTTT	CASSLYRSNTEAFF
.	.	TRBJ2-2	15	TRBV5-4	TGTGCCAGCAGCAACGGCAGGAGGTGGTCCGGGGAGCTGTTTTTT	CASSNGRRWSGELFF
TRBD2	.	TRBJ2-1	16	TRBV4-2	TGTGCCAGCAGCCAAGAAGCGGGAGTCTCCTACAATGAGCAGTTCTTC	CASSQEAGVSYNEQFF
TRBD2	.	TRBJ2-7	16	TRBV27	TGTGCCAGCAGTCCCTGGGGACTAGCGGCCACCTACGAGCAGTACTTC	CASSPWGLAATYEQYF
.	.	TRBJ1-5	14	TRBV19	TGTGCCAGTACCGCCGACAGGTTCAATCAGCCCCAGCATTTT	CASTADRFNQPQHF
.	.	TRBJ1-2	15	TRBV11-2	TGTGCCAGCAGCTTAGATCCCGGGACAAGTTATGGCTACACCTTC	CASSLDPGTSYGYTF
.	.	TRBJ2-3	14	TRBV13	TGTGCCAGCAGCTTGCGAGGGAACACAGATACGCAGTATTTT	CASSLRGNTDTQYF
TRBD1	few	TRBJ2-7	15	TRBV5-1	TGCGCCAGCAGCTCTACCGGGACAGGGGGATTCGAGCAGTACTTC	CASSSTGTGGFEQYF
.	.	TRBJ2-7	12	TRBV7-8	TGTGCCAGCAGCTTCTCCCCCTACGAGCAGTACTTC	CASSFSPYEQYF
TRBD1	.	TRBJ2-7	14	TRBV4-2	TGTGCCAGCAGCCCGGGGACAGGGGCCTACGAGCAGTACTTC	CASSPGTGAYEQYF
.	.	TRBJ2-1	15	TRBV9	TGTGCCAGCAGCGCTTTATCCGGGACTTACAATGAGCAGTTCTTC	CASSALSGTYNEQFF
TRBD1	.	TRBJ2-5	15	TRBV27	TGTGCCAGCAGTCGGGGGCAGGGGGCTCGAGAGACCCAGTACTTC	CASSRGQGARETQYF
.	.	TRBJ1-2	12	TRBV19	TGTGCCAGTAGGCAGGGTGGCTATGGCTACACCTTC	CASRQGGYGYTF
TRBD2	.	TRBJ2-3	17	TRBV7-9	TGTGCCAGCAGCCCTGAAAGAGCGGGAGCCGCCGGGGATACGCAGTATTTT	CASSPERAGAAGDTQYF